One and the same sample provided the 23 T cell receptor beta chains below, sequenced in a study of Tregs in tolerant kidney transplant recipients. Mixed chimerism was transient after nonmyeloablative marrow transplants from related graft donors. TCRdb's table, derived via immunoSEQ multiplex PCR, lists solely in-frame clones and lacks some. Counted here are 65,000 or so clones, 70% to 90% occurring once; the ten biggest clones make up 3.8%. The sample here was CD4+ T cells from blood (PBMCs), taken 6 months after the transplant. Source of these receptors: a human patient who received a combined kidney and bone marrow transplant. Some of the T cells may derive from the graft donor.

Details on this clone: One end of the junction is discordant with germline, which a read error may explain. Other DNA sequences in the sample encode the same CDR3. The chain links TRBV5-1 to TRBJ1-6; D is unresolved. Germline CDR1 and CDR2: SGHRS and YFSETQ. This CDR3 contains 13 residues. CDR3 nucleotides: TGCGCCAGCAGCTTCCAGGATAATTCCCCCCTCCACTTT. Residues: CASSFQDNSPLHF. The whole variable domain, filled in from reference TRBV5-1 and TRBJ1-6, reads KAGVTQTPRYLIKTRGQQVTLSCSPISGHRSVSWYQQTPGQGLQFLFEYFSETQRNKGNFPGRFSGRQFSNSRSEMNVSTLELGDSALYLCASSFQDNSPLHFGNGTRLTVT.

This clone was seen just once. The CDR3 protein is CASSPGFRGLGEQYF. CDR3 nucleotides: TGTGCCAGCTCACCGGGCTTCAGGGGGCTCGGCGAGCAGTACTTC. This chain connects TRBV18 to TRBJ2-7, with 8 nucleotides matching TRBD1. Germline V gene sequence: CDR1 KGHSH, CDR2 LQKENI. The CDR3 has 15 residues. After removal of 3 bases from V and 6 bases from J, the junction contained 10 bases not matched to a gene. Full variable domain (outside the CDR3, taken from reference TRBV18 and TRBJ2-7): NAGVMQNPRHLVRRRGQEARLRCSPMKGHSHVYWYRQLPEEGLKFMVYLQKENIIDESGMPKERFSAEFPKEGPSILRIQQVVRGDSAAYFCASSPGFRGLGEQYFGPGTRLTVT.

This rearrangement joins TRBV4-3 to TRBJ2-7; 8 bases map to TRBD1. In germline, CDR1 is LGHNA, CDR2 YSLEER. After removal of 0 bases from V and 7 bases from J, the junction contained 5 bases not matched to a gene. The CDR3 extends over 14 amino acids. The CDR3 reads CASSQERQGLEQYF. For the CDR3, the DNA is TGCGCCAGCAGCCAAGAGCGACAGGGGCTTGAGCAGTACTTC.

The CDR3 protein is CASSSPSGEQFF. CDR3 nucleotides: TGTGCCAGCAGCTCCCCTAGCGGTGAGCAGTTCTTC. This chain connects TRBV7-9 to TRBJ2-1, with 7 bases matching TRBD2. Losses at the gene ends were 4 bases for V and 9 bases for J; bases not matched to a gene: 3. The CDR3 sequence is 12 residues long. Germline V lookup: CDR1 SEHNR, CDR2 FQNEAQ (reference sequence).

Written as DNA, the CDR3 is TGTGCCAGCACCATGGGGGGGGAGCAGTACTTC. This translates into CASTMGGEQYF. This chain joins TRBV27 and TRBJ2-7; 7 bases fit TRBD2. Germline CDR1 reads MNHEY; CDR2 reads SMNVEV (reference sequence). V dropped 7 bases and J dropped 7; count of bases not matched to a gene: 4. The CDR3 is made up of 11 amino acids.

V and J are TRBV9 and TRBJ1-5, with D possibly TRBD1 on 5 matching bases. Trimming left V 4 bases short and J 4 bases short, with 12 bases between. The CDR3 is made up of 14 amino acids. Germline V gene lookup returns CDR1 SGDLS and CDR2 YYNGEE. The chain's CDR3 is CASSSQGSNQPQHF. The CDR3 DNA sequence: TGTGCCAGCAGCTCCCAGGGTAGTAATCAGCCCCAGCATTTT.

The chain combines TRBV4-1 with TRBJ2-2; 10 nucleotides align to TRBD2. V was pared by 4 bases and J by 2 bases, with 7 bases of the junction left unmatched. Germline V gene sequence: CDR1 MGHRA, CDR2 YSYEKL. CDR3 length equals 17 residues. In DNA form, the CDR3 reads TGCGCCAGCAGCCGGGCTAGCGGGGGCCTTAACACCGGGGAGCTGTTTTTT. It encodes CASSRASGGLNTGELFF.

The J gene is TRBJ2-5, the V gene TRBV12-5, with D uncertain. With 2 bases removed from V and 4 bases from J, the gap between germline ends came to 11 bases. The germline CDR1 and CDR2 sequences are LGHNT and FRNRAP. The CDR3 is 14 amino acids. CDR3 residues: CASGLRDSLETQYF. In nucleotides, the CDR3 is TGTGCTAGTGGTTTGCGAGACTCCCTAGAGACCCAGTACTTC.

Only one count was recorded for this clone. This chain joins TRBV4-3 and TRBJ2-7; D is undetermined. Germline V gene lookup returns CDR1 LGHNA and CDR2 YSLEER. This CDR3 region has 16 residues. V lost 0 bases to trimming and J lost 0 bases, with 12 bases between them. This chain's CDR3 is CASSQESGQSSYEQYF. CDR3 bases: TGCGCCAGCAGCCAAGAGTCAGGTCAGAGCTCCTACGAGCAGTACTTC.

In its sample, this clone was seen a few times. V usage is TRBV2 and J usage is TRBJ1-4; D is possibly TRBD1 (6 bases). The germline V and J ends were trimmed by 6 bases and 8 bases, with 7 bases remaining between them. CDR3 length: 11 residues. From germline, CDR1 is SNHLY and CDR2 FYNNEI. CDR3 loop: CASRQGEKLFF. CDR3 DNA: TGTGCCAGCAGACAGGGCGAAAAACTGTTTTTT. The variable domain in full, with the rest retrieved from reference TRBV2 and TRBJ1-4, is EPEVTQTPSHQVTQMGQEVILRCVPISNHLYFYWYRQILGQKVEFLVSFYNNEISEKSEIFDDQFSVERPDGSNFTLKIRSTKLEDSAMYFCASRQGEKLFFGSGTQLSVL.

This chain uses TRBV7-2 with TRBJ2-5, with D tentatively TRBD1 (5 bases). Looked up from germline, CDR1 is SGHTA and CDR2 is FQGNSA. The CDR3 runs 14 residues. V was cut by 1 base and J by 1 base, with 7 bases left in between. CDR3 in DNA: TGTGCCAGCAGCTTAGTCAGGGTCCAAGAGACCCAGTACTTC. This encodes CASSLVRVQETQYF.

V gene TRBV28 combines with J gene TRBJ2-1; 12 positions agree with TRBD2. The CDR3 is made up of 20 amino acids. CDR1 and CDR2 (germline): MDHEN, SYDVKM. V lost 3 bases, J lost 1 base, and 13 bases stayed unmatched. The CDR3 is CASSFPRTSGIARSYNEQFF. CDR3 DNA: TGTGCCAGCAGTTTTCCTCGGACTAGCGGGATCGCCAGGTCCTACAATGAGCAGTTCTTC.

The chain combines TRBV4-2 with TRBJ2-7, with 9 nucleotides matching TRBD1. The CDR3 is 13 amino acids. Germline CDR1 is LGHNA and CDR2 is YNFKEQ. The V and J ends lost 5 bases and 5 bases, in that order; junction bases with no gene match: 4. CDR3 sequence: CASSLGQGDEQYF. The CDR3 region has the DNA TGTGCCAGCAGCTTGGGACAGGGAGACGAGCAGTACTTC.

A few counts support this clone. The chain is built from TRBV27 and TRBJ1-5; D uncertain. Trimming pared 4 bases from V and 4 bases from J, leaving 5 bases between. The V gene's germline CDR1 is MNHEY and CDR2 SMNVEV (reference sequence). The CDR3 contains 12 residues. The CDR3 loop reads CASSSQNQPQHF. The CDR3 bases are TGTGCCAGCAGTTCCCAAAATCAGCCCCAGCATTTT.

The CDR3 protein is CSGAGRGADGYTF. In DNA form, the CDR3 reads TGCAGCGGCGCGGGAAGGGGCGCGGACGGCTACACCTTC. The chain links TRBV29-1 to TRBJ1-2; D is possibly TRBD1 (5 bases). Trimming pared 7 bases from V and 8 bases from J, leaving 20 bases between. Germline-derived CDR1 and CDR2 are SQVTM and ANQGSEA. This CDR3 is built from 13 residues.

This clone turned up a few times. The V call is TRBV7-6, the J call TRBJ1-3, with TRBD1 identical over 9 bases. The V and J ends lost 5 bases and 0 bases, in that order; junction bases with no gene match: 5. The CDR3 is made up of 16 amino acids. CDR1 is SGHVS and CDR2 is FNYEAQ in the germline V gene. CDR3 amino acids: CASSLGQGNSGNTIYF. The CDR3 DNA is TGTGCCAGCAGCCTGGGACAGGGAAACTCTGGAAACACCATATATTTT.

The rearrangement joins TRBV19 to TRBJ2-2, with 9 bases lining up with TRBD2. Germline trimming cut 1 base from V and 7 bases from J; bases unmatched to any gene: 4. This CDR3 is 15 amino acids long. Germline-derived CDR1 and CDR2 are LNHDA and SQIVND (reference sequence). The CDR3 coding sequence is TGTGCCAGTAGTATAGTAGCGGGAGTGGGCGGGGAGCTGTTTTTT. Protein sequence: CASSIVAGVGGELFF. The entire variable domain, with the rest obtained from reference TRBV19 and TRBJ2-2, is as follows: DGGITQSPKYLFRKEGQNVTLSCEQNLNHDAMYWYRQDPGQGLRLIYYSQIVNDFQKGDIAEGYSVSREKKESFPLTVTSAQKNPTAFYLCASSIVAGVGGELFFGEGSRLTVL.

The rearrangement uses TRBV9 and TRBJ2-5, with D possibly TRBD1 on 5 matching bases. CDR1 is SGDLS and CDR2 is YYNGEE in the germline V gene. CDR3 length: 15 amino acids. The V end lost 0 bases, the J end lost 5 bases, and 14 bases lay between the germline ends. The CDR3 sequence: CASSVDQGAGETQYF. CDR3 bases: TGTGCCAGCAGCGTAGATCAAGGGGCAGGGGAGACCCAGTACTTC. Looking up the rest from reference TRBV9 and TRBJ2-5 gives the full variable domain: DSGVTQTPKHLITATGQRVTLRCSPRSGDLSVYWYQQSLDQGLQFLIQYYNGEERAKGNILERFSAQQFPDLHSELNLSSLELGDSALYFCASSVDQGAGETQYFGPGTRLLVL.

The gene calls are TRBV19 and TRBJ1-2; unclear D gene. Germline CDR1 and CDR2: LNHDA and SQIVND (reference sequence). The CDR3 runs to 12 residues. V lost 5 bases to trimming and J lost 7 bases, with 11 bases between them. For the CDR3, the DNA is TGTGCCAGTAGTTCGGCGGGGTTTGGCTACACCTTC. Translated, it gives CASSSAGFGYTF.

This CDR3 is CASSNLRGLAGPGSIQYF. The CDR3 region has the DNA TGTGCCAGCAGCAATCTTAGGGGACTAGCGGGGCCCGGGAGCATTCAGTACTTC. V usage is TRBV7-3 and J usage is TRBJ2-4; the match to TRBD2 covers 13 bases. The CDR3 has 18 amino acids. V shed 5 bases, J shed 9 bases, and the junction held 16 bases outside the gene matches. Germline V gives CDR1 SGHTA, CDR2 FQGTGA.

In its sample, this clone was seen once. The chain has TRBV19 and TRBJ2-3, with a possible D match to TRBD2 (5 bases). The CDR3 sequence is 15 residues long. V gave up 1 base and J gave up 1 base, with 9 bases separating them. Germline values: CDR1 LNHDA, CDR2 SQIVND (reference sequence). CDR3 amino acids: CASSIGGVGTDTQYF. CDR3 nucleotide sequence: TGTGCCAGTAGTATAGGGGGAGTTGGCACAGATACGCAGTATTTT.

The chain uses TRBV6-6 and TRBJ2-7; D is ambiguous. CDR3 length equals 13 residues. Trimming removed 9 bases at V and 6 bases at J, with 18 bases between. The germline gives CDR1 MNHNY, CDR2 SVGAGI (reference sequence). The CDR3 loop reads CASASTPASEQYF. As DNA, the CDR3 is TGTGCCAGTGCGAGCACTCCTGCATCCGAGCAGTACTTC.

Comment on this clone: At the DNA level, this CDR3 is encoded by other sequences in the same sample as well. The chain joins TRBV7-2 to TRBJ1-6, with a possible D match to TRBD1 (5 bases). Germline-derived CDR1 and CDR2 are SGHTA and FQGNSA. V was shortened by 6 bases and J by 10 bases, with 16 bases between the two germline ends. This CDR3 contains 14 residues. CDR3 protein: CASSRLEPGSPLHF. In DNA, the CDR3 is TGTGCCAGCAGTCGATTAGAGCCAGGGTCACCCCTCCACTTT.